The 13 T cell receptor beta chains presented below share a single source sample, sequenced in a study of preoperative IRX-2 immunotherapy in early breast cancer. Treatment indicated: preoperative locoregional IRX-2 cytokine immunotherapy. Profiling relied on immunoSEQ multiplex PCR, and the TCRdb table lists in-frame clones only, not all of them. The table has some 21,000 clones, around four fifths seen once; the top ten hold roughly 1.1%. The source was lymph node tissue, collected after IRX-2 immunotherapy. The receptors here all came from a human donor with breast cancer.

The chain carries TRBV10-1 and TRBJ2-7; D remains unclear. This CDR3 comprises 13 residues. V lost 0 bases and J lost 5, with 8 bases in between. CDR1 is WNHNN and CDR2 is SYGVQD in the germline V gene (reference sequence). CDR3 sequence (DNA): TGCGCCAGCAGTGAGTCTAGTCTCGACGAGCAGTACTTC. This translates into CASSESSLDEQYF.

This chain connects TRBV6-8 to TRBJ2-7; possible D gene TRBD2, 5 bases. This CDR3 spans 18 amino acids. The V and J ends lost 0 bases and 3 bases respectively, with 21 bases between them. Germline V gives CDR1 MNHGY, CDR2 SAAAGT. In DNA form, the CDR3 reads TGTGCCAGCAGTTACTCCCAGCATGAGGGATCCCGACTCTACGAGCAGTACTTC. Its protein is CASSYSQHEGSRLYEQYF.

This rearrangement joins TRBV19 to TRBJ1-5, with D unclear. Trimming cost V 1 base and J 1 base, with 14 bases left between them. This CDR3 is built from 17 residues. Germline CDR1 LNHDA, CDR2 SQIVND (reference sequence). CDR3 sequence reads: CASSIVPRRESNQPQHF. As DNA, the CDR3 is TGTGCCAGTAGTATAGTTCCCAGGAGAGAAAGCAATCAGCCCCAGCATTTT. The complete variable domain, with remaining parts taken from reference TRBV19 and TRBJ1-5, reads DGGITQSPKYLFRKEGQNVTLSCEQNLNHDAMYWYRQDPGQGLRLIYYSQIVNDFQKGDIAEGYSVSREKKESFPLTVTSAQKNPTAFYLCASSIVPRRESNQPQHFGDGTRLSIL.

The chain carries TRBV12-5 and TRBJ2-7; possible D gene TRBD1, 6 bases. The germline gives CDR1 LGHNT, CDR2 FRNRAP. The CDR3 is made up of 13 amino acids. The CDR3 DNA sequence: TGTGCCAGCACCTCGGCAGGGGCCTACGAGCAGTACTTC. It is translated as CASTSAGAYEQYF.

The chain joins TRBV18 to TRBJ2-5, with TRBD1 as a possible D gene (5 bases). The CDR3 contains 15 residues. Germline V gives CDR1 KGHSH, CDR2 LQKENI. Trimming pared 5 bases from V and 2 bases from J, leaving 15 bases between. The CDR3 here is CASSERQPIQETQYF. The DNA of the CDR3 is TGTGCCAGCTCAGAGAGACAGCCGATTCAAGAGACCCAGTACTTC. The variable domain in full, completed from reference TRBV18 and TRBJ2-5, reads NAGVMQNPRHLVRRRGQEARLRCSPMKGHSHVYWYRQLPEEGLKFMVYLQKENIIDESGMPKERFSAEFPKEGPSILRIQQVVRGDSAAYFCASSERQPIQETQYFGPGTRLLVL.

The J gene is TRBJ2-7, the V gene TRBV6-8; 7 bases agree with TRBD1. The germline V gene encodes CDR1 MNHGY and CDR2 SAAAGT. The length of the CDR3 is 13 residues. V dropped 10 bases and J dropped 4; count of bases not matched to a gene: 10. CDR3 nucleotide sequence: TGTGCCACATTCTCGGGACAGTATTACGAGCAGTACTTC. Translated: CATFSGQYYEQYF.

This chain connects TRBV19 to TRBJ1-2, with D hard to call. V lost 7 bases and J 6 bases, leaving 18 bases between the germline ends. CDR3 length: 14 residues. Germline lookup yields CDR1 LNHDA and CDR2 SQIVND (reference sequence). The CDR3 spells CASNIDGRVHGYTF. CDR3 nucleotides: TGTGCCAGTAATATTGACGGACGGGTCCATGGCTACACCTTC.

This clone was observed a single time. The chain combines TRBV18 with TRBJ1-2, with D unclear. The germline V gene has CDR1 KGHSH and CDR2 LQKENI. The V end was cut by 1 base, the J end by 0 bases, with 12 bases between. The CDR3 is made up of 16 amino acids. CDR3 in amino acids: CASSPQPRRANYGYTF. The CDR3 coding sequence is TGTGCCAGCTCACCACAACCCAGACGAGCTAACTATGGCTACACCTTC.

V and J are TRBV28 and TRBJ1-1; tentative D call: TRBD1 (5 bases). The V gene's germline CDR1 is MDHEN and CDR2 SYDVKM. The CDR3 is 15 residues long. Trimming took off 5 bases at V and 0 bases at J, with 13 bases between the two ends. CDR3: CASSPRGLMNTEAFF. CDR3 nucleotides: TGTGCCAGCAGTCCTCGGGGACTTATGAACACTGAAGCTTTCTTT.

The chain links TRBV5-1 to TRBJ1-6; TRBD1 matches at 12 bases. Germline assignment: CDR1 SGHRS and CDR2 YFSETQ. The CDR3 runs 15 residues. J gave up 10 bases and V 2 bases, and 4 bases lay outside the gene matches. In nucleotides, the CDR3 is TGCGCCAGCAGCTTTCAGGGGACAGGGGGCTCACCCCTCCACTTT. Translated: CASSFQGTGGSPLHF. The whole variable domain, filled in from reference TRBV5-1 and TRBJ1-6, reads KAGVTQTPRYLIKTRGQQVTLSCSPISGHRSVSWYQQTPGQGLQFLFEYFSETQRNKGNFPGRFSGRQFSNSRSEMNVSTLELGDSALYLCASSFQGTGGSPLHFGNGTRLTVT.

The chain has TRBV19 and TRBJ2-1, with D tentatively TRBD2 (6 bases). This CDR3 region has 16 residues. Germline CDR1 reads LNHDA; CDR2 reads SQIVND (reference sequence). V shed 0 bases and J shed 0 bases, with 9 bases lying between them. The CDR3 loop reads CASSIDSGSSYNEQFF. CDR3 nucleotide sequence: TGTGCCAGTAGTATAGATTCCGGGAGCTCCTACAATGAGCAGTTCTTC.

The rearrangement links TRBV23-1 to TRBJ2-2; TRBD1 matches 10 bases. TRBV23-1 is annotated as an ORF whose role is uncertain. The V and J ends lost 7 bases and 7 bases, in that order; junction bases with no gene match: 12. The CDR3 has 16 amino acids. The CDR3 loop is CASITGTGEGDGELFF. The CDR3 bases are TGCGCCAGCATTACTGGGACAGGGGAAGGAGACGGGGAGCTGTTTTTT.

The V and J genes are TRBV19 and TRBJ2-7; tentatively, D is TRBD2 (6 bases). The CDR3 is 12 amino acids. Germline CDR1 and CDR2: LNHDA and SQIVND (reference sequence). V was clipped by 3 bases and J by 6 bases, with 9 bases between them. As DNA, the CDR3 is TGTGCCAGTAGTATTGGGGGGACCGAGCAGTACTTC. It specifies CASSIGGTEQYF.